This TCR beta chain was retrieved from a study of post-analysis software for immune sequencing data. The CDR3 contains 13 residues. The germline V gene encodes CDR1 SGHTA and CDR2 FQGNSA. V dropped 5 bases and J dropped 10 bases, with 15 bases sitting between them. Regarding this clonotype: Its antigen is still unknown.

General observations from the study: Diversity measured as normalized Chao1 was significantly lower in multiple sclerosis patients than in controls. Four or five TRBV segments, TRBV5-6, TRBV5-1 and TRBV20-1 among them, were found more frequent in patients than controls.

Sequencing libraries made from TCR beta cDNA carried unique molecular identifiers. About 500,000 cDNA molecules were obtained per 1 to 10 million input T cells. A single record per CDR3 protein comes from TCRdb applying MiXCR to the PCR reads. The data hold hundreds of thousands of distinct CDR3 sequences, with 55% to 70% observed a single time. The clonotype comes from a girl aged 2-10 years with multiple sclerosis. Source material: blood. The chain is built from TRBV7-2 and TRBJ1-5, with D tentatively TRBD1 (5 bases). This chain's CDR3 is CASSPTGRGPQHF. The CDR3 nucleotides read TGTGCCAGCAGCCCCACGGGTCGGGGCCCCCAGCATTTT.